These 23 T cell receptor beta chains were all obtained from the same sample, sequenced in a study of blood T cell repertoires in COVID-19. This table comes from immunoSEQ multiplex PCR, and its TCRdb copy is limited to in-frame clones, with some not included. The sample holds roughly 220,000 clones, around nine tenths seen once. Sequencing was done on a sample of PBMCs or T cells enriched from blood (not recorded which). The receptor source for this set is a woman aged 50 to 60 with acute COVID-19.

The sample holds a few counts of this clone. The genes are TRBV7-9 and TRBJ2-1, with D perhaps matching TRBD1 (7 bases). Trimming pared 7 bases from V and 7 bases from J, leaving 20 bases between. The CDR3 loop spans 15 amino acids. The germline CDR1 and CDR2 sequences are SEHNR and FQNEAQ (reference sequence). The CDR3 here is CASMGGQFIMNEQFF. For the CDR3, the DNA is TGTGCCAGCATGGGGGGACAGTTTATTATGAATGAGCAGTTCTTC. Full variable domain (remainder filled in from reference TRBV7-9 and TRBJ2-1): DTGVSQNPRHKITKRGQNVTFRCDPISEHNRLYWYRQTLGQGPEFLTYFQNEAQLEKSRLLSDRFSAERPKGSFSTLEIQRTEQGDSAMYLCASMGGQFIMNEQFFGPGTRLTVL.

The chain employs TRBV7-2 and TRBJ2-7; 10 nucleotides line up with TRBD2. V was pared by 1 base and J by 0 bases, with 9 bases of the junction left unmatched. This CDR3 has 18 amino acids. CDR1 is SGHTA, CDR2 FQGNSA, per germline. CDR3 amino acids: CASSLDHASGSISYEQYF. Here the CDR3 DNA reads TGTGCCAGCAGCTTAGATCATGCTAGCGGGAGTATCTCCTACGAGCAGTACTTC.

The V call is TRBV7-9, the J call TRBJ2-1, with TRBD2 identical over 7 bases. Germline assignment: CDR1 SEHNR and CDR2 FQNEAQ (reference sequence). CDR3 length: 14 residues. V lost 5 bases to trimming and J lost 9 bases; unmatched junction nucleotides: 10. CDR3 amino acids: CASSPEGTGGEQFF. CDR3 sequence (DNA): TGTGCCAGCAGCCCAGAAGGCACGGGGGGTGAGCAGTTCTTC.

The J gene is TRBJ2-7, the V gene TRBV30, with D perhaps matching TRBD1 (6 bases). CDR3 size: 12 residues. Trimming removed 0 bases at V and 6 bases at J, with 9 bases between. Germline values: CDR1 GTSNPN, CDR2 SVGIG (reference sequence). CDR3 sequence: CAWSVSRGEQYF. The CDR3 nucleotides are TGTGCCTGGAGTGTAAGCAGGGGCGAGCAGTACTTC.

This clone was seen just once. The chain has TRBV5-4 and TRBJ2-5, with D perhaps matching TRBD2 (5 bases). From germline, CDR1 is SGHNT and CDR2 YYREEE (reference sequence). This CDR3 region has 16 residues. Trimming removed 4 bases at V and 2 bases at J, with 18 bases between. The CDR3 DNA is TGTGCCAGCAGCCTCCCTGGCGGGTTTGTTCAAGAGACCCAGTACTTC. Amino acid sequence: CASSLPGGFVQETQYF.

The rearrangement uses TRBV19 and TRBJ1-1; 7 bases match TRBD1. V shed 1 base, J shed 8 bases, and the junction held 7 bases outside the gene matches. There are 14 residues in the CDR3. CDR1 is LNHDA and CDR2 is SQIVND in the germline V gene (reference sequence). For the CDR3, the DNA is TGTGCCAGTAGTATAGGCCCGACAGGGTTAGAAGCTTTCTTT. It translates to CASSIGPTGLEAFF.

This clone was seen more than once but under ten times. The rearrangement joins TRBV10-3 to TRBJ2-2; tentative D call: TRBD1 (6 bases). The V end lost 3 bases, the J end lost 5 bases, and 16 bases lay between the germline ends. Germline CDR1 ENHRY, CDR2 SYGVKD. The CDR3 extends over 16 amino acids. CDR3 protein: CAISEKGVGGTGELFF. The CDR3 region has the DNA TGTGCCATCAGTGAAAAGGGGGTCGGCGGGACCGGGGAGCTGTTTTTT.

V and J are TRBV3-1 (or the pseudogene TRBV3-2) and TRBJ2-2; TRBD1 aligns across 8 bases. The CDR3 is 15 amino acids. V gave up 4 bases and J gave up 6 bases; unmatched junction bases: 7. Germline CDR1 and CDR2: LGHDT and YNNKEL (reference sequence). In DNA, the CDR3 is TGTGCCAGCAGCCCCCGATCGGACAGGGCCGGGGAGCTGTTTTTT. Encoded protein: CASSPRSDRAGELFF.

The chain recombines TRBV28 with TRBJ2-7; D might be TRBD1 (5 bases). In germline, CDR1 is MDHEN, CDR2 SYDVKM. Trimming pared 3 bases from V and 2 bases from J, leaving 17 bases between. This CDR3 has 16 amino acids. Here the CDR3 reads CASSFSVNRHPYEQYF. In DNA form, the CDR3 reads TGTGCCAGCAGTTTTTCTGTGAACAGGCACCCCTACGAGCAGTACTTC.

Only one count was recorded for this clone. The chain recombines TRBV7-2 with TRBJ2-3, with 12 positions matching TRBD2. CDR3 length: 16 residues. The V gene end was trimmed by 2 bases and the J gene end by 5 bases; junction bases not matched to a gene: 5. From germline, CDR1 is SGHTA and CDR2 FQGNSA. The CDR3 bases are TGTGCCAGCAGCTTACTAGCGGGAGGGCAGGGAGATACGCAGTATTTT. It yields the protein CASSLLAGGQGDTQYF.

V and J are TRBV27 and TRBJ1-5; D not resolved. The CDR3 consists of 14 residues. Trimming left V 6 bases short and J 0 bases short, with 9 bases between. CDR1 MNHEY and CDR2 SMNVEV come from the germline V gene (reference sequence). The CDR3 protein is CASSSVFSNQPQHF. As DNA, the CDR3 is TGTGCCAGCAGCTCGGTATTTAGCAATCAGCCCCAGCATTTT.

The V and J genes are TRBV28 and TRBJ2-7; 11 bases are shared with TRBD1. CDR3 length: 15 residues. The germline V gene encodes CDR1 MDHEN and CDR2 SYDVKM. V trimming: 1 base; J trimming: 3 bases; junction bases outside the gene matches: 2. The CDR3 bases are TGTGCCAGCAGTTTATTGGGACAGGGGGACTACGAGCAGTACTTC. Translating it yields CASSLLGQGDYEQYF.

The rearrangement links TRBV6-5 to TRBJ2-7; 7 bases map to TRBD1. CDR1 MNHEY and CDR2 SVGAGI come from the germline V gene. The CDR3 is 14 residues long. Losses at the gene ends were 6 bases for V and 1 base for J; bases not matched to a gene: 6. As DNA, the CDR3 is TGTGCCAGCAGAACCGGGACAGCTTCCTACGAGCAGTACTTC. Translation gives CASRTGTASYEQYF.

The chain combines TRBV18 with TRBJ1-3, with 8 bases lining up with TRBD1. CDR1 is KGHSH, CDR2 LQKENI, per germline. The J segment lost 0 bases and the V segment lost 2 bases, leaving 3 bases of the junction unmatched. This CDR3 is built from 16 residues. The CDR3: CASSPDRGYSGNTIYF. The CDR3, as DNA: TGTGCCAGCTCACCAGACAGGGGTTACTCTGGAAACACCATATATTTT. Complete variable domain (other parts from reference TRBV18 and TRBJ1-3): NAGVMQNPRHLVRRRGQEARLRCSPMKGHSHVYWYRQLPEEGLKFMVYLQKENIIDESGMPKERFSAEFPKEGPSILRIQQVVRGDSAAYFCASSPDRGYSGNTIYFGEGSWLTVV.

The chain couples TRBV3-1 (or the pseudogene TRBV3-2) to TRBJ2-7; maybe TRBD2 (6 bases). The V gene's germline CDR1 is LGHDT and CDR2 YNNKEL (reference sequence). The V gene lost 3 bases and the J gene lost 4 bases, with 7 bases spanning the gap. The CDR3 runs to 12 residues. This chain's CDR3 is CASSQGGYEQYF. The CDR3 bases are TGTGCCAGCAGCCAGGGGGGTTACGAGCAGTACTTC.

A single count supports this clone. The chain combines TRBV18 with TRBJ1-2; no clear D. Germline CDR1 KGHSH, CDR2 LQKENI. The length of the CDR3 is 14 residues. V was trimmed by 6 bases and J by 1 base, leaving 12 bases between them. In nucleotides, the CDR3 is TGTGCCAGCTCCCCGCGCGGTTTTAACTATGGCTACACCTTC. Translating it yields CASSPRGFNYGYTF.

This clone was recorded only once. The CDR3: CASSLELRSYEQYF. Here the CDR3 DNA reads TGTGCCAGCAGCTTGGAGTTGCGCTCCTACGAGCAGTACTTC. The chain carries TRBV5-6 and TRBJ2-7; D gene unclear. This CDR3 has 14 amino acids. V was cut by 0 bases and J by 0 bases, with 7 bases left in between. Germline V gives CDR1 SGHDT, CDR2 YYEEEE.

The V gene is TRBV6-6, the J gene TRBJ2-3, with 7 bases fitting TRBD2. The CDR3 has 16 amino acids. V gave up 2 bases and J gave up 1 base; unmatched junction bases: 6. The germline CDR1 and CDR2 sequences are MNHNY and SVGAGI (reference sequence). The CDR3 is CASSYLTTSGTDTQYF. CDR3 bases: TGTGCCAGCAGTTACCTGACTACTAGCGGCACAGATACGCAGTATTTT.

CDR3 bases: TGTGCCAGCAGCCAGTCGACAGCCCGTTATAATTCACCCCTCCACTTT. Amino acids: CASSQSTARYNSPLHF. The chain couples TRBV3-1 (or the pseudogene TRBV3-2) to TRBJ1-6; tentatively, D is TRBD1 (5 bases). This CDR3 contains 16 residues. Trimming took off 3 bases at V and 4 bases at J, with 13 bases between the two ends. The germline CDR1 and CDR2 sequences are LGHDT and YNNKEL (reference sequence).

J is TRBJ1-1 and V is TRBV27; possibly TRBD1 for D (5 bases). This CDR3 has 12 residues. V was cut by 6 bases and J by 5 bases, with 10 bases left in between. CDR1 and CDR2 from the germline V gene are MNHEY and SMNVEV (reference sequence). The CDR3 region has the DNA TGTGCCAGCAGCAAGGGGAGGACTGAAGCTTTCTTT. This codes for CASSKGRTEAFF.

This chain joins TRBV7-2 and TRBJ2-2; 8 nucleotides match TRBD2. This CDR3 is built from 15 residues. The junction had 6 bases not matched to a gene; V was cut back by 8 bases and J by 1 base. Germline CDR1 and CDR2: SGHTA and FQGNSA. The CDR3 region has the DNA TGTGCCAGCGGCGGGGGGCCCTTGAACACCGGGGAGCTGTTTTTT. Translating it yields CASGGGPLNTGELFF.

The chain carries TRBV28 and TRBJ1-3; 7 nucleotides align to TRBD1. Per germline, CDR1 MDHEN and CDR2 SYDVKM. The CDR3 is made up of 14 amino acids. The V gene end was trimmed by 6 bases and the J gene end by 3 bases; junction bases not matched to a gene: 5. In nucleotides, the CDR3 is TGTGCCAGCAGCGTAGACAGGGTTGGAAACACCATATATTTT. Amino acid sequence: CASSVDRVGNTIYF.

This clone was counted a few times. The chain is built from TRBV5-1 and TRBJ1-1, with a weak D call TRBD1 (5 bases). The CDR3 has 14 amino acids. From germline, CDR1 is SGHRS and CDR2 YFSETQ. V lost 5 bases and J 3 bases, leaving 14 bases between the germline ends. CDR3 nucleotides: TGCGCCAGCAGTAGGAGGGGCGCAGACACTGAAGCTTTCTTT. It specifies CASSRRGADTEAFF. The full variable domain, completed using reference TRBV5-1 and TRBJ1-1, is KAGVTQTPRYLIKTRGQQVTLSCSPISGHRSVSWYQQTPGQGLQFLFEYFSETQRNKGNFPGRFSGRQFSNSRSEMNVSTLELGDSALYLCASSRRGADTEAFFGQGTRLTVV.